The sequence of this T cell receptor beta chain was determined in a study of response to subunit inactivated influenza vaccine. Overall study findings and caveats: Each seasonal flu vaccination may recruit only limited new T cells, authors suggested.

Note on this clonotype: Its antigen is still unknown.

TCRdb redid the calling of the RT-PCR reads with MiXCR, one entry per CDR3 protein. The profile shows roughly 650,000 distinct CDR3 sequences, 15% to 17% of them singletons. This CDR3 has 14 amino acids. V shed 5 bases and J shed 5 bases, with 19 bases lying between them. Germline V CDR1 and CDR2: DFQATT, SNEGSKA (reference sequence). Sequencing used PBMCs from blood, obtained 12 days after vaccination. This TCR derives from a man between 45 and 60 years old who received an inactivated influenza vaccine. This chain uses TRBV20-1 with TRBJ2-7; D is possibly TRBD2 (7 bases). This CDR3 is CSAARVLGGHEQYF. CDR3 nucleotides: TGCAGTGCTGCCCGGGTCCTCGGGGGGCACGAGCAGTACTTC.